This is a list of T cell receptor beta chains from one sample in a study of blood T cell repertoires in COVID-19. Libraries were prepared by immunoSEQ multiplex PCR; TCRdb keeps only in-frame clonotypes and omits some of them. Of roughly 180,000 clones listed, roughly 88% are singletons. Sequencing was performed on peripheral blood. The receptors shown here come from a man in his sixties who had recovered from COVID-19. CDR3s leave out the opening cysteine and the closing phenylalanine or tryptophan.

V gene: TRBV4-2; CDR3 length: 17; CDR3 protein: ASSHPQASGGPLQETQY
V gene: TRBV19; CDR3 length: 13; CDR3 protein: ASRGRGAISYGYT
V gene: TRBV5-1; CDR3 length: 13; CDR3 protein: ASSVEQGLNEKLF
V gene: TRBV2; CDR3 length: 12; CDR3 protein: ASKAGSGSYEQY
V gene: TRBV7-2; CDR3 length: 9; CDR3 protein: ASSPKETQY
V gene: TRBV7-2; CDR3 length: 14; CDR3 protein: ASSLGLAAGTDTQY
V gene: TRBV29-1; CDR3 length: 10; CDR3 protein: SVAEEYTEAF
V gene: TRBV7-3; CDR3 length: 12; CDR3 protein: ASSLTGGAYEQY
V gene: TRBV12-3/TRBV12-4; CDR3 length: 11; CDR3 protein: ASSPYMNTEAF
V gene: TRBV15; CDR3 length: 14; CDR3 protein: ATSRDGHRGDEKLF
V gene: TRBV7-9; CDR3 length: 11; CDR3 protein: ASSLARQRSQY
V gene: TRBV3-1/TRBV3-2; CDR3 length: 10; CDR3 protein: ASSHGGGPQH
V gene: TRBV5-3; CDR3 length: 12; CDR3 protein: ARPGDGGGDEQY
V gene: TRBV19; CDR3 length: 13; CDR3 protein: ASRIAGLSGNTIY
V gene: TRBV9; CDR3 length: 13; CDR3 protein: ASSAGGLSANEQF
V gene: TRBV7-6; CDR3 length: 15; CDR3 protein: ASSSSTRTGGGNEQF
V gene: TRBV11-2; CDR3 length: 10; CDR3 protein: ATSGAGYEQY
V gene: TRBV6-5; CDR3 length: 13; CDR3 protein: ASSYSGEALYGYT
V gene: TRBV4-1; CDR3 length: 14; CDR3 protein: ASSQDRLAGTNEQF
V gene: TRBV7-2; CDR3 length: 12; CDR3 protein: ASSLPGKQETQY
V gene: TRBV11-2; CDR3 length: 14; CDR3 protein: ASSLRQDASTDTQY
V gene: TRBV19; CDR3 length: 16; CDR3 protein: ASSSTGGVPYSNQPQH